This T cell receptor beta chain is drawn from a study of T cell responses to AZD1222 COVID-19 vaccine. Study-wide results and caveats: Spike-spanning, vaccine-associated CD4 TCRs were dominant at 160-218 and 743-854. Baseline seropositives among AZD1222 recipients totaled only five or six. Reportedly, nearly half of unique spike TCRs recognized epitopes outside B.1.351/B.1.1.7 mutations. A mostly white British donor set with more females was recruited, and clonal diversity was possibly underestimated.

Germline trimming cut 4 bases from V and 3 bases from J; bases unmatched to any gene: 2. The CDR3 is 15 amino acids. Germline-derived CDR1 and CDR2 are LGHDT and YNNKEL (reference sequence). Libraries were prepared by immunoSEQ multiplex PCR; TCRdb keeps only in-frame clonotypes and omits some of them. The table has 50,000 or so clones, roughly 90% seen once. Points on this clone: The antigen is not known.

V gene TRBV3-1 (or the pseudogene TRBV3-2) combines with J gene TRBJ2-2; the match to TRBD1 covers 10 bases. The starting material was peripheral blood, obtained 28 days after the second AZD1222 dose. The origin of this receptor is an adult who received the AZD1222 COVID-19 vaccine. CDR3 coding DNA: TGTGCCAGCAGCCTTGGGACAGGGGACACCGGGGAGCTGTTTTTT. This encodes CASSLGTGDTGELFF.